This T cell receptor beta chain was recovered during a study of response to subunit inactivated influenza vaccine. Findings of the study overall: Authors suggested each seasonal flu vaccination may recruit only limited numbers of new T cells.

This clonotype was seen a handful of times. Antigen specificity is unknown. CDR3 length equals 16 residues. Looked up from germline, CDR1 is MNHEY and CDR2 is SMNVEV (reference sequence). The V gene lost 3 bases and the J gene lost 4 bases, with 15 bases spanning the gap. A single record per CDR3 protein comes from TCRdb applying MiXCR to the RT-PCR reads. The profile shows about 480,000 distinct CDR3 sequences, around 13% of them singletons. This receptor was identified in a man aged 45-65 years who received an inactivated influenza vaccine. The input for sequencing was PBMCs from blood, taken more than 35 days after vaccination. The V and J genes are TRBV27 and TRBJ2-2; TRBD1 might be the D (6 bases). DNA for the CDR3: TGTGCCAGCAGTTTTAGGGCAGGGGCGACCACCGGGGAGCTGTTTTTT. Protein product: CASSFRAGATTGELFF.